Listed here is a single TCR beta chain. What it binds is unknown. The entry originates in a study of CD8 T cells in Susac syndrome. The overall study: Patients with Susac syndrome were therapy-naive, taking corticosteroids, with some also receiving intravenous immunoglobulin, or taking intravenous immunoglobulin alone at the time their blood was drawn.

Roughly 0.45 to 1 ug RNA was reverse transcribed with random hexamers. MiXCR was run by TCRdb on the immunoSEQ multiplex PCR reads, yielding one entry per CDR3 protein. The sample lists tens of thousands of distinct CDR3 sequences, 90% to 95% occurring once. Points from the study as a whole: The CD4+ T cell repertoires in Susac syndrome did not show any clonal expansion.

Sequencing was done on a sample of CD4+ T cells from PBMCs. The sequence came from a human donor with Susac syndrome.

The CDR3 DNA follows: TGCGCCAGCAGCCAGCCCGGGACACCCCTTCGCCGGTACTTC. Protein product: CASSQPGTPLRRYF. The rearrangement uses TRBV4-1 and TRBJ2-5, with D possibly TRBD1 on 6 matching bases. CDR1 is MGHRA, CDR2 YSYEKL, per germline. V lost 3 bases, J lost 13 bases, and 21 bases lay in between. The CDR3 has 14 residues.